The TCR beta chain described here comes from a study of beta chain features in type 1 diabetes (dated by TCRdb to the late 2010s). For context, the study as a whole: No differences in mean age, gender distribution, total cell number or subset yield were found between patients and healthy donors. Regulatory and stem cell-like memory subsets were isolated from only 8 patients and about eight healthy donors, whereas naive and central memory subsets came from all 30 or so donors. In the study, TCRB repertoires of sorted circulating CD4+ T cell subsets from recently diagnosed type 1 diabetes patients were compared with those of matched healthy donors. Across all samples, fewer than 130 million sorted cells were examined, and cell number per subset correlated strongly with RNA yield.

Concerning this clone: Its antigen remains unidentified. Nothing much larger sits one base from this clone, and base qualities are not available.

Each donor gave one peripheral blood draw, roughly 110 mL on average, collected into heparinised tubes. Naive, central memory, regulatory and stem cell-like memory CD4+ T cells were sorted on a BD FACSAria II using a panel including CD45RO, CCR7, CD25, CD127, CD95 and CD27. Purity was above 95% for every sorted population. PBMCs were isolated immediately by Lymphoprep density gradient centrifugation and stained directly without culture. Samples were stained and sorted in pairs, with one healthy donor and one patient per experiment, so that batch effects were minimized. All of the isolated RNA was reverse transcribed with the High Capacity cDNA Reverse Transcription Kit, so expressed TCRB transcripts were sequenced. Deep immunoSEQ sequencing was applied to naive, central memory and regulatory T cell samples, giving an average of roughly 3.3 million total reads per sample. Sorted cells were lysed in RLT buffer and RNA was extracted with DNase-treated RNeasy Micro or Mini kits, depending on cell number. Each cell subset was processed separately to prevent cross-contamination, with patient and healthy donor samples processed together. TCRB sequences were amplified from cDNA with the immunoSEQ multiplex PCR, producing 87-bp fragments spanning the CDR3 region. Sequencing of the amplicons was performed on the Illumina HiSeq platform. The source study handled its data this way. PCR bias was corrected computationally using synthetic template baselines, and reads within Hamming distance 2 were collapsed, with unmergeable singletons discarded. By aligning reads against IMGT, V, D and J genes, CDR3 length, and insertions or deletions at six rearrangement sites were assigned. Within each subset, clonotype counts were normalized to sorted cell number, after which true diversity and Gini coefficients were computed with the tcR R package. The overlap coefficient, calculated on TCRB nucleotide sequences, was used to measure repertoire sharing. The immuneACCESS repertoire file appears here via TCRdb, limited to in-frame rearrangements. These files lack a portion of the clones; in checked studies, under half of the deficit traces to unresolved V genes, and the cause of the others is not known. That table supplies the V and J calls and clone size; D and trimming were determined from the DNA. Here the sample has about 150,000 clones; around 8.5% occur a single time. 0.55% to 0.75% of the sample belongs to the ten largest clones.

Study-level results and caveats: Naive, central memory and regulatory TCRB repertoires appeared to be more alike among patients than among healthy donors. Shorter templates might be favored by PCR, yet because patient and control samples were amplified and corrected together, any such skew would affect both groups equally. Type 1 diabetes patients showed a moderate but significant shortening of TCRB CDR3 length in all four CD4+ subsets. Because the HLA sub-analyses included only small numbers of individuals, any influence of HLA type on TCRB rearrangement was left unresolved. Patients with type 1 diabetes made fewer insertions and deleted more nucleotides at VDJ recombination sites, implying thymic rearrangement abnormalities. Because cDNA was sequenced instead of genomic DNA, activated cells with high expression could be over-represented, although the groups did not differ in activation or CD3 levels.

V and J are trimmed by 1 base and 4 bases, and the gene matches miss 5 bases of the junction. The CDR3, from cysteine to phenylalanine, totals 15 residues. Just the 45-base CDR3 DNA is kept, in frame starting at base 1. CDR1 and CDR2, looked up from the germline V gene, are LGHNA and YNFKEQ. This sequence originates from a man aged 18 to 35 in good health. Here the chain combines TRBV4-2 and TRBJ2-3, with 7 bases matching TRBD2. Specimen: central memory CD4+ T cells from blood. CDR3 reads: CASSQGGGEADTQYF. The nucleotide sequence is TGTGCCAGCAGCCAAGGGGGAGGGGAGGCAGATACGCAGTATTTT.